The 29 T cell receptor beta chains listed next were all sequenced from one sample in a study of spatial heterogeneity in lung cancer. Using its own MiXCR run on the 5' RACE reads, TCRdb lists one record per CDR3 protein. The sample holds over 450 distinct CDR3 sequences, approximately 14% seen once. Time point: sample taken at primary tumor resection. This material consisted of normal lung tissue next to the tumor, taken at surgery. These receptors were taken from a male donor with early-stage non-small cell lung cancer.

Relative to its sample, this clonotype is large. The chain has TRBV12-3 or TRBV12-4 and TRBJ2-7, with a weak D call TRBD2 (5 bases). V was shortened by 4 bases and J by 4 bases, with 11 bases between the two germline ends. This CDR3 contains 13 residues. The CDR3 spells CASSWGAAYEQYF. The CDR3 DNA reads as TGTGCCAGCAGTTGGGGAGCGGCATACGAGCAGTACTTC.

By share, this clonotype ranks as medium-sized. This chain uses TRBV13 with TRBJ2-7; the D gene is possibly TRBD1 (6 bases). This CDR3 contains 14 residues. V was cut by 0 bases and J by 6 bases, with 12 bases left in between. Germline V gives CDR1 PRHDT, CDR2 FYEKMQ (reference sequence). The CDR3 DNA follows: TGTGCCAGCAGCTTAGGGGCAGGGGCTAGCGAGCAGTACTTC. Amino acids: CASSLGAGASEQYF. Looking up the rest from reference TRBV13 and TRBJ2-7 gives the full variable domain: AAGVIQSPRHLIKEKRETATLKCYPIPRHDTVYWYQQGPGQDPQFLISFYEKMQSDKGSIPDRFSAQQFSDYHSELNMSSLELGDSALYFCASSLGAGASEQYFGPGTRLTVT.

This clonotype is large. The chain combines TRBV5-1 with TRBJ1-2; D possibly corresponds to TRBD1 (5 bases). V was shortened by 4 bases and J by 4 bases, with 11 bases between the two germline ends. Germline V gene lookup returns CDR1 SGHRS and CDR2 YFSETQ. The CDR3 is 13 residues long. The chain's CDR3 is CASSPIRGYGYTF. The CDR3 DNA reads TGCGCCAGCAGCCCCATTAGGGGCTATGGCTACACCTTC.

This clonotype is categorized as large (0.1 to 1%). The genes are TRBV11-1 and TRBJ1-1; a weak D match, TRBD1 (6 bases). Trimming left V 1 base short and J 8 bases short, with 11 bases between. CDR1 and CDR2 from the germline V gene are SGHAT and FQDESV (reference sequence). The CDR3 is made up of 13 amino acids. DNA for the CDR3: TGTGCCAGCAGCTTAGGGACAGCGGCAGAAGCTTTCTTT. Translating gives CASSLGTAAEAFF.

By share of the sample, this clonotype is medium-sized. The rearrangement links TRBV3-1 to TRBJ1-1; D perhaps matches TRBD1 (5 bases). Between the trimmed V and J ends, which lost 4 bases and 10 bases, there was a span of 19 bases. Germline V gene data show CDR1 as LGHDT and CDR2 as YNNKEL (reference sequence). The CDR3 consists of 14 residues. CDR3 coding DNA: TGTGCCAGCAGCCTGACGGCGGAGGGGTCGGGAGCTTTCTTT. Encoded protein: CASSLTAEGSGAFF.

The chain couples TRBV24-1 to TRBJ2-1; a possible D gene is TRBD1 (5 bases). The CDR3 is made up of 12 amino acids. V lost 7 bases and J lost 10, with 13 bases in between. In germline, CDR1 is KGHDR, CDR2 SFDVKD. For the CDR3, the DNA is TGTGCCACCAGGGCAAGTAACAGGGAGCAGTTCTTC. Amino acids: CATRASNREQFF.

This clonotype is deemed large. A read error may explain this, as a much larger clone is one base away. The chain combines TRBV19 with TRBJ1-5, with 8 positions matching TRBD1. In germline, CDR1 is LNHDA, CDR2 SQIVND (reference sequence). This CDR3 region has 15 residues. The CDR3 here is CASGIEDRANQPQNF. For the CDR3, the DNA is TGTGCCAGTGGGATCGAGGACAGGGCTAATCAGCCCCAGAATTTT. Full variable domain (missing parts from reference TRBV19 and TRBJ1-5): DGGITQSPKYLFRKEGQNVTLSCEQNLNHDAMYWYRQDPGQGLRLIYYSQIVNDFQKGDIAEGYSVSREKKESFPLTVTSAQKNPTAFYLCASGIEDRANQPQNFGDGTRLSIL.

This clonotype counts as medium-sized. A much larger clonotype is one base distant, so this may be a read error. The gene calls are TRBV6-2 or TRBV6-3 and TRBJ2-7; D ambiguous. Per germline, CDR1 MNHEY and CDR2 SVGEGT. This CDR3 region has 13 residues. The CDR3 sequence: CASSYGVEYEKYF. CDR3 sequence (DNA): TGTGCCAGCAGTTACGGGGTTGAATACGAGAAGTACTTC.

This clonotype is medium-sized. The chain joins TRBV9 to TRBJ2-3; D gene ambiguous. This CDR3 has 15 residues. In germline, CDR1 is SGDLS, CDR2 YYNGEE. V was cut by 0 bases and J by 0 bases, with 8 bases left in between. The DNA of the CDR3 is TGTGCCAGCAGCGTAGAGCCGGCTAGCACAGATACGCAGTATTTT. Its translation: CASSVEPASTDTQYF.

J is TRBJ2-3 and V is TRBV7-2, with 10 bases identical to TRBD2. The junction had 7 bases not matched to a gene; V was cut back by 5 bases and J by 5 bases. This CDR3 is 15 amino acids long. The germline V gene has CDR1 SGHTA and CDR2 FQGNSA. The CDR3 DNA is TGTGCCAGCAGCGTCGGGACTAGCGAGGGAGATACGCAGTATTTT. As protein: CASSVGTSEGDTQYF. The complete variable domain, with remaining parts taken from reference TRBV7-2 and TRBJ2-3, reads GAGVSQSPSNKVTEKGKDVELRCDPISGHTALYWYRQSLGQGLEFLIYFQGNSAPDKSGLPSDRFSAERTGGSVSTLTIQRTQQEDSAVYLCASSVGTSEGDTQYFGPGTRLTVL.

This clonotype was seen only a few times. This chain uses TRBV20-1 with TRBJ2-5; D gene uncertain. The CDR3 runs 15 residues. Germline lookup yields CDR1 DFQATT and CDR2 SNEGSKA (reference sequence). The germline V and J ends were trimmed by 0 bases and 5 bases, with 16 bases remaining between them. The CDR3 nucleotides are TGCAGTGCTAGAGATGGTCTCCAGGTAGGGGAGACCCAGTACTTC. It codes for CSARDGLQVGETQYF.

This clonotype has more than one count but fewer than ten. The V call is TRBV18, the J call TRBJ1-1, with D tentatively TRBD1 (5 bases). Germline V gene lookup returns CDR1 KGHSH and CDR2 LQKENI. CDR3 length equals 12 residues. With 2 bases removed from V and 6 bases from J, the gap between germline ends came to 7 bases. CDR3 residues: CASSPEQAEAFF. In nucleotides, the CDR3 is TGTGCCAGCTCACCAGAACAGGCTGAAGCTTTCTTT.

This sequence joins TRBV12-3 or TRBV12-4 and TRBJ2-7, with 7 nucleotides matching TRBD2. There are 14 residues in the CDR3. The ends lost 4 bases at V and 1 base at J; junction bases unmatched: 4. CDR3 coding DNA: TGTGCCAGCAGTTGGGCTAGCGGTTCCTACGAGCAGTACTTC. This codes for CASSWASGSYEQYF.

V and J are TRBV7-2 and TRBJ2-1; D unresolved. CDR3 length: 13 amino acids. V lost 5 bases and J 0 bases, leaving 5 bases between the germline ends. Germline CDR1 SGHTA, CDR2 FQGNSA. The CDR3 loop is CASSRSSYNEQFF. The CDR3 bases are TGTGCCAGCAGCCGTTCCTCCTACAATGAGCAGTTCTTC.

By sample fraction, this clonotype is medium-sized (0.01 to 0.1%). The chain uses TRBV5-4 and TRBJ1-5; unclear D gene. CDR1 is SGHNT, CDR2 YYREEE, per germline (reference sequence). Trimming took off 0 bases at V and 1 base at J, with 5 bases between the two ends. The CDR3 sequence is 14 residues long. The CDR3 bases are TGTGCCAGCAGCTTGGTGGGCAGCAATCAGCCCCAGCATTTT. Its translation: CASSLVGSNQPQHF.

This clonotype qualifies as large (0.1 to 1%). The rearrangement joins TRBV20-1 to TRBJ1-1; D unclear. The CDR3 has 15 residues. Between the trimmed V and J ends, which lost 1 base and 1 base, there was a span of 13 bases. CDR1 is DFQATT, CDR2 SNEGSKA, per germline (reference sequence). The CDR3 DNA follows: TGCAGTGCTAGAGGCCCGCAGCACCCGAACACTGAAGCTTTCTTT. Its protein product is CSARGPQHPNTEAFF.

By share of the sample, this clonotype is large. The rearrangement joins TRBV28 to TRBJ1-2; no firm D call. V shed 3 bases and J shed 1 base, with 9 bases lying between them. Germline CDR1 MDHEN, CDR2 SYDVKM. There are 14 residues in the CDR3. This chain's CDR3 is CASSLVPFNYGYTF. For the CDR3, the DNA is TGTGCCAGCAGTTTGGTCCCATTTAACTATGGCTACACCTTC.

In this sample, this clonotype turned up many times. The chain is built from TRBV12-3 or TRBV12-4 and TRBJ2-7, with D possibly TRBD2 on 5 matching bases. The CDR3 is made up of 13 amino acids. V was trimmed by 1 base and J by 7 bases, leaving 11 bases between them. The DNA for the CDR3 is TGTGCCAGCAGTTTAGTCGGGATCCAGGAGCAGTACTTC. The encoded protein is CASSLVGIQEQYF.

By proportion, this clonotype is hyperexpanded. The V gene is TRBV4-3, the J gene TRBJ2-1; TRBD2 aligns across 11 bases. CDR3 size: 17 residues. Germline CDR1 reads LGHNA; CDR2 reads YSLEER. V gave up 1 base and J gave up 4 bases; unmatched junction bases: 6. Here the CDR3 DNA reads TGCGCCAGCAGCCAAGGTCGTATAGCGGGGGGGTACAATGAGCAGTTCTTC. Protein: CASSQGRIAGGYNEQFF.

In this sample, this clonotype is medium-sized. V gene TRBV5-6 combines with J gene TRBJ2-5, with D possibly TRBD1 on 8 matching bases. Trimming removed 6 bases at V and 5 bases at J, with 20 bases between. This CDR3 region has 15 residues. Germline V gene sequence: CDR1 SGHDT, CDR2 YYEEEE. This CDR3 reads CASTHRGEGVETQYF. CDR3 nucleotides: TGTGCCAGCACCCACAGGGGGGAGGGCGTCGAGACCCAGTACTTC.

This clonotype is classed as medium-sized. The V and J genes are TRBV12-3 or TRBV12-4 and TRBJ1-2; D unclear. This CDR3 is built from 15 residues. V dropped 3 bases and J dropped 8 bases, with 19 bases sitting between them. CDR3 DNA: TGTGCCAGCAGTTTTGGTCCGAGATCCACGGGGGGCTACACCTTC. Protein product: CASSFGPRSTGGYTF.

By share of the sample, this clonotype is medium-sized. The chain uses TRBV11-3 and TRBJ2-3; D gene unclear. This CDR3 has 12 residues. V was cut by 8 bases and J by 0 bases, with 6 bases left in between. In germline, CDR1 is SGHNT, CDR2 YENEEA. The CDR3 loop is CASEASTDTQYF. DNA for the CDR3: TGTGCCAGCGAGGCGAGCACAGATACGCAGTATTTT. The complete variable domain, with remaining parts taken from reference TRBV11-3 and TRBJ2-3, reads EAGVVQSPRYKIIEKKQPVAFWCNPISGHNTLYWYLQNLGQGPELLIRYENEEAVDDSQLPKDRFSAERLKGVDSTLKIQPAELGDSAVYLCASEASTDTQYFGPGTRLTVL.

This clonotype is termed large. This chain connects TRBV7-9 to TRBJ2-5; D is possibly TRBD2 (5 bases). The CDR3 consists of 14 residues. Germline CDR1 reads SEHNR; CDR2 reads FQNEAQ (reference sequence). The V end lost 3 bases, the J end lost 0 bases, and 8 bases lay between the germline ends. CDR3 sequence: CASSLEEYQETQYF. CDR3 DNA sequence: TGTGCCAGCAGCTTGGAGGAGTACCAAGAGACCCAGTACTTC.

A remark on this clonotype: A much larger clone sits a single nucleotide away, making a read error possible. The gene calls are TRBV5-1 and TRBJ2-5; D is possibly TRBD2 (5 bases). CDR1 and CDR2 (germline): SGHRS, YFSETQ. The CDR3 contains 13 residues. CDR3 protein: CASGLEALETQYF. CDR3 bases: TGCGCCAGCGGCTTGGAGGCCTTAGAGACCCAGTACTTC.

V is TRBV28 and J is TRBJ2-4; no definite D call. The CDR3 has 14 amino acids. The V and J ends lost 3 bases and 4 bases respectively, with 10 bases between them. The germline gives CDR1 MDHEN, CDR2 SYDVKM. The CDR3 nucleotides read TGTGCCAGCAGTTTCAGAGGACCTAAAAACATTCAGTACTTC. Residues: CASSFRGPKNIQYF.

The chain links TRBV9 to TRBJ2-7, with 7 bases lining up with TRBD1. Unmatched junction bases numbered 9, after V lost 4 bases and J lost 5 bases. This CDR3 comprises 14 residues. Germline V gene data show CDR1 as SGDLS and CDR2 as YYNGEE. In DNA, the CDR3 is TGTGCCAGCAGCCCCCGACAGGGCTACCACGAGCAGTACTTC. It specifies CASSPRQGYHEQYF. The whole variable domain, filled in from reference TRBV9 and TRBJ2-7, reads DSGVTQTPKHLITATGQRVTLRCSPRSGDLSVYWYQQSLDQGLQFLIQYYNGEERAKGNILERFSAQQFPDLHSELNLSSLELGDSALYFCASSPRQGYHEQYFGPGTRLTVT.

This clonotype is medium-sized within its sample. The chain couples TRBV24-1 to TRBJ2-1, with D tentatively TRBD1 or TRBD2 (5 bases each). Germline V gene lookup returns CDR1 KGHDR and CDR2 SFDVKD. The V and J ends lost 12 bases and 0 bases respectively, with 14 bases between them. CDR3 length: 14 amino acids. CDR3: CAVSGASSYNEQFF. CDR3 DNA sequence: TGTGCCGTTTCCGGGGCGAGCTCCTACAATGAGCAGTTCTTC.

In its sample, this clonotype is large. V usage is TRBV20-1 and J usage is TRBJ2-3; 10 nucleotides align to TRBD2. The CDR3 has 15 residues. With 0 bases clipped from V and 9 bases from J, the junction kept 9 bases outside the gene matches. CDR1 and CDR2 from the germline V gene are DFQATT and SNEGSKA (reference sequence). CDR3 loop: CSARDGIAGGPTQYF. In nucleotides, the CDR3 is TGCAGTGCTAGAGATGGGATAGCGGGAGGCCCCACGCAGTATTTT.

Of note for this clonotype: The junction differs from germline at one of its ends, possibly a read error. The CDR3 region is CASSQRDYDETQYF. DNA of the CDR3: TGTGCTAGCAGCCAAAGGGACTATGATGAGACCCAGTACTTC. V usage is TRBV3-1 and J usage is TRBJ2-5; TRBD2 agrees at 7 bases. Germline V gives CDR1 LGHDT, CDR2 YNNKEL (reference sequence). CDR3 length: 14 residues.